This TCR beta chain was sequenced during a study of OX40 agonist ivuxolimab in advanced cancers. Study-level background: While on treatment, patients had intravenous ivuxolimab at 0.01 to 10 mg/kg every 2 weeks. Dose-escalation cases comprised hepatocellular carcinoma, melanoma, renal cell or head and neck cancer. Study results and limitations: Low normalized T-cell clonal expansion was additionally recorded for some nonresponders. There was clonal expansion of CD4+ and CD8+ blood T cells by week 6 at 0.1 to 3.0 mg/kg.

The CDR3 runs 17 residues. Germline V gene sequence: CDR1 LGHNA, CDR2 YNFKEQ. Trimming shortened V by 2 bases and J by 11 bases, and 22 bases separated the two germline ends. On this clone itself: Its antigen is unknown.

Clones were sequenced by immunoSEQ multiplex PCR, and TCRdb holds only the in-frame ones, with some missing. Of around 61,000 clones detected, over 65% appear once; the ten largest clones hold roughly 2.3%. This sample comprised CD4+ or CD8+ T cells sorted from blood, obtained in a trial of the OX40 agonist ivuxolimab. The chain recombines TRBV4-2 with TRBJ2-6, with TRBD1 as a possible D gene (6 bases). The receptor was isolated from an adult with an advanced solid tumor such as melanoma, head and neck, liver or kidney cancer. The CDR3 loop reads CASSQLPTGSSHDVLTF. The CDR3 region has the DNA TGTGCCAGCAGCCAACTTCCTACAGGGTCCTCTCATGACGTCCTGACTTTC.